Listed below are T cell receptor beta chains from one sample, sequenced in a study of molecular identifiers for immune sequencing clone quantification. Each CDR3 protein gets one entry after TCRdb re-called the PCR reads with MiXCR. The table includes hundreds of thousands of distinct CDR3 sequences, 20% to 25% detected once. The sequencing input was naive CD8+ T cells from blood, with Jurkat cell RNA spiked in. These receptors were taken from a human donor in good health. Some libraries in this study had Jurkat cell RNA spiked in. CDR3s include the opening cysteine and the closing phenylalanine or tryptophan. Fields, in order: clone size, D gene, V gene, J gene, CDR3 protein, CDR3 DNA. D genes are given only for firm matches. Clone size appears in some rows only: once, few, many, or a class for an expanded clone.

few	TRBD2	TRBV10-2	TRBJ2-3	CASSDWAGVADTQYF	TGCGCCAGCAGTGATTGGGCGGGGGTGGCAGATACGCAGTATTTT
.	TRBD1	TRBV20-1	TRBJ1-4	CSAPGGTNEKLFF	TGCAGTGCTCCAGGGGGCACTAATGAAAAACTGTTTTTT
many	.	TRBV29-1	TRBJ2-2	CSVVQWTGELFF	TGCAGCGTTGTACAATGGACCGGGGAGCTGTTTTTT
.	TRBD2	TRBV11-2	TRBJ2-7	CASSLDYLWGTSGSYELYF	TGTGCCAGCAGCTTAGATTATCTCTGGGGGACTAGCGGTTCCTACGAGCTGTACTTC
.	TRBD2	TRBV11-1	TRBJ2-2	CASSLAGGTNTGELFF	TGTGCCAGCAGCTTAGCGGGAGGGACGAACACCGGGGAGCTGTTTTTT
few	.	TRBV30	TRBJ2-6	CAWRGGTPTLGERSGANVLTF	TGTGCCTGGAGAGGCGGGACGCCTACACTAGGAGAGCGCTCTGGGGCCAACGTCCTGACTTTC
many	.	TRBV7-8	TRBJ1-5	CASSSRQGGLYQPQHF	TGTGCCAGCAGCTCCCGGCAGGGAGGACTATATCAGCCCCAGCATTTT
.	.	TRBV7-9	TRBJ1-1	CASQPTLGTEAFF	TGTGCCAGTCAACCGACCCTGGGCACTGAAGCTTTCTTT
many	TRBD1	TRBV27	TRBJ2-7	CASSPQGAYYEQYF	TGTGCCAGCAGCCCACAGGGGGCCTACTACGAGCAGTACTTC
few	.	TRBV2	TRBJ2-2	CASSAPVTPNTGELFF	TGTGCCAGCAGTGCCCCGGTGACACCGAACACCGGGGAGCTGTTTTTT
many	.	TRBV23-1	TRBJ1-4	CASSHPPGVFF	TGCGCCAGCAGTCACCCACCAGGGGTGTTTTTT
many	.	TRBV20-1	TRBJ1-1	CSARDAGLMNTEAFF	TGCAGTGCTAGGGACGCCGGGCTGATGAACACTGAAGCTTTCTTT
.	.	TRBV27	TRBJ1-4	CASSSLAVANEKLFF	TGTGCCAGCAGTAGCCTAGCGGTCGCTAATGAAAAACTGTTTTTT
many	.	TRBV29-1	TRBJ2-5	CSVVHGYGAGTQYF	TGCAGCGTTGTTCATGGATATGGAGCGGGGACCCAGTACTTC
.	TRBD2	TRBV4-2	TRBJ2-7	CASSQDPLAGGGYEQYF	TGTGCCAGCAGCCAAGATCCGCTAGCGGGAGGAGGCTACGAGCAGTACTTC
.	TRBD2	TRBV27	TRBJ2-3	CASGLAGAYTDTQYF	TGTGCCAGTGGACTAGCGGGAGCCTACACAGATACGCAGTATTTT
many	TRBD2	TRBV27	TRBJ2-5	CASRTSGSQETQYF	TGTGCCAGCCGGACTAGCGGGAGTCAAGAGACCCAGTACTTC